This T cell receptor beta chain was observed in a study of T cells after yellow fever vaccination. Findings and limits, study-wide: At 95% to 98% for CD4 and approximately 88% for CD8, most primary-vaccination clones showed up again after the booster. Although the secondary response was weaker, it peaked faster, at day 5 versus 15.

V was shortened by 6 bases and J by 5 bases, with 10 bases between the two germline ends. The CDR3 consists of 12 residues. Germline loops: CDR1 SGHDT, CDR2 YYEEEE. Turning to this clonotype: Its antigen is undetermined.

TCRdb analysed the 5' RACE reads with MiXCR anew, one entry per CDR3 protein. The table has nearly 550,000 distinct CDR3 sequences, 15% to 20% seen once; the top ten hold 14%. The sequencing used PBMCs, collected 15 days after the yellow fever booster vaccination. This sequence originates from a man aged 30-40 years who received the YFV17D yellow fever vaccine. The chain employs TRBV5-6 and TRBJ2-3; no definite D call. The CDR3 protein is CASTSWGDTQYF. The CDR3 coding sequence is TGTGCCAGCACTTCGTGGGGAGATACGCAGTATTTT.